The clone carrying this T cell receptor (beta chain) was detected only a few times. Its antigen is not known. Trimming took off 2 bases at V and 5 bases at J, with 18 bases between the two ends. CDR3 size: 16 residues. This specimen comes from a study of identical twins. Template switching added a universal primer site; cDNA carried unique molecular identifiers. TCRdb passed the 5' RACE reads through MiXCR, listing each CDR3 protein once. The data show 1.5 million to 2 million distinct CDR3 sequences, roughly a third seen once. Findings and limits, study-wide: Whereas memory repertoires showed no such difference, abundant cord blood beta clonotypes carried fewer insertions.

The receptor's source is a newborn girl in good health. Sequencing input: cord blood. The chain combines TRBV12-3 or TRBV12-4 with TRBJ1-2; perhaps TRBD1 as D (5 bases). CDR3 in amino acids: CASSLMGSGGGYGYTF. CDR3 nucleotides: TGTGCCAGCAGTTTAATGGGGTCGGGGGGAGGATATGGCTACACCTTC.